This T cell receptor (beta chain) was obtained from a study of cytomegalovirus exposure and HLA in healthy donors. As to this clone: What it binds is unknown.

General study findings and limits: At a 0.05 false discovery rate, a later analysis found over 15,000 TCR beta sequences to be associated with HLA alleles.

The study ran its PCR with 60 Vbeta and 13 Jbeta primers. Clones were read by immunoSEQ multiplex PCR, and TCRdb kept only the in-frame ones, dropping some. The sample includes hundreds of thousands of clones, roughly 81% of them seen just once. This CDR3 spans 15 amino acids. Germline V gives CDR1 SGHAT, CDR2 FQNNGV. Trimming removed 3 bases from V and 5 bases from J, with 13 bases in between. The rearrangement links TRBV11-2 to TRBJ2-2, with D possibly being TRBD1 (6 bases). This clonotype was obtained from a girl aged 2-10 years in good health and CMV-seronegative. Material: PBMCs. This CDR3 reads CASSFRDTITGELFF. The DNA of the CDR3 is TGTGCCAGCAGCTTCCGGGACACCATAACCGGGGAGCTGTTTTTT.